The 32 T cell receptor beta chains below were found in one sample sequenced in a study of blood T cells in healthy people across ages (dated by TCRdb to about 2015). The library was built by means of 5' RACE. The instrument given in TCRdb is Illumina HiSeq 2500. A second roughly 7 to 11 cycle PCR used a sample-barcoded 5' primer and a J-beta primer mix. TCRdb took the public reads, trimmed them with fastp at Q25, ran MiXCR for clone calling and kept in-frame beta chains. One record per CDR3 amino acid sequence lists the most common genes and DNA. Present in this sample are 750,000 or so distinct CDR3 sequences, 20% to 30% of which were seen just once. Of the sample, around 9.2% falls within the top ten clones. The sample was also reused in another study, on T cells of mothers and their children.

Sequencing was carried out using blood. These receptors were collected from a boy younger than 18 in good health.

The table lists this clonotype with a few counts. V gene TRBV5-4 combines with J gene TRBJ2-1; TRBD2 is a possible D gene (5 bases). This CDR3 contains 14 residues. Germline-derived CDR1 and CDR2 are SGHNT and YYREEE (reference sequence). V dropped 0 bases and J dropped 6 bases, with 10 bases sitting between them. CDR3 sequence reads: CASSLEALANEQFF. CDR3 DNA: TGTGCCAGCAGCTTGGAAGCCCTAGCCAATGAGCAGTTCTTC. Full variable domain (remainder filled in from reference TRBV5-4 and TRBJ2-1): ETGVTQSPTHLIKTRGQQVTLRCSSQSGHNTVSWYQQALGQGPQFIFQYYREEENGRGNFPPRFSGLQFPNYSSELNVNALELDDSALYLCASSLEALANEQFFGPGTRLTVL.

Here the CDR3 DNA reads TGTGCCAGCAGCCCAACCCTAGCGGGAGTACTTGACAATGAGCAGTTCTTC. As protein: CASSPTLAGVLDNEQFF. The chain employs TRBV14 and TRBJ2-1; TRBD2 matches at 10 bases. The V and J ends lost 4 bases and 5 bases, in that order; junction bases with no gene match: 11. This CDR3 contains 17 residues. Germline V gene lookup returns CDR1 SGHDN and CDR2 FVKESK.

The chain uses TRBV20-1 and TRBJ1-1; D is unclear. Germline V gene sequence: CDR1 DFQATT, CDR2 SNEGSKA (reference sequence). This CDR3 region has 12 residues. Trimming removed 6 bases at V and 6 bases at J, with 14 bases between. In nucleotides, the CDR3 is TGCAGTGCAGAGCCCCCCGGGGCTGAAGCTTTCTTT. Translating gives CSAEPPGAEAFF.

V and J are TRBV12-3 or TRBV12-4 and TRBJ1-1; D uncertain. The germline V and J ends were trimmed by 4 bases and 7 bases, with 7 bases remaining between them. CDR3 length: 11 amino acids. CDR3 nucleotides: TGTGCCAGCAGTTACGGTTTTGAAGCTTTCTTT. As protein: CASSYGFEAFF.

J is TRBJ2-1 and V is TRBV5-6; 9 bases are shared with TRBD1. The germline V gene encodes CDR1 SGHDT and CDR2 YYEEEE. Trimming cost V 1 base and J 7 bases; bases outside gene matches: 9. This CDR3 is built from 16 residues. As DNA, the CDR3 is TGTGCCAGCAGCTTGAGGCCCGGGACAGGGAGTAATGAGCAGTTCTTC. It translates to CASSLRPGTGSNEQFF.

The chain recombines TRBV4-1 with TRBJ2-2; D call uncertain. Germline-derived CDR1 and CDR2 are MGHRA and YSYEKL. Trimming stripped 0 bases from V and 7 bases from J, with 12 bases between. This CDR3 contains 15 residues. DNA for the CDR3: TGCGCCAGCAGCCAAGAGATACGAATGAGCGGGGAGCTGTTTTTT. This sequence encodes CASSQEIRMSGELFF.

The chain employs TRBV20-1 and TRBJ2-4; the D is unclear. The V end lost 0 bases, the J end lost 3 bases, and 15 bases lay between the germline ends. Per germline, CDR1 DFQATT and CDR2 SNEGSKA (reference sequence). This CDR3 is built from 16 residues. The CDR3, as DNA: TGCAGTGCTAGAGATTTGGCCGAGGTGGACAAAAACATTCAGTACTTC. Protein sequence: CSARDLAEVDKNIQYF.

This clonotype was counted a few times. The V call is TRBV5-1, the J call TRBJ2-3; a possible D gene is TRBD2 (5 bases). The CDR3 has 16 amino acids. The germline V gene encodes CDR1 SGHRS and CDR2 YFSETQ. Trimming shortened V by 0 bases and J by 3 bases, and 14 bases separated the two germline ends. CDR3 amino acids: CASSLAGDGNTDTQYF. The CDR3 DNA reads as TGCGCCAGCAGCTTGGCAGGTGACGGGAATACAGATACGCAGTATTTT.

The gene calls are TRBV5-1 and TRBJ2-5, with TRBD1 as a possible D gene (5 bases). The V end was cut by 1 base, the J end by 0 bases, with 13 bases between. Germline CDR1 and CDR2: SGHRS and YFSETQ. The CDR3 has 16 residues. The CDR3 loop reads CASSLNRPGNQETQYF. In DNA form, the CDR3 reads TGCGCCAGCAGCTTGAATCGTCCAGGGAACCAAGAGACCCAGTACTTC. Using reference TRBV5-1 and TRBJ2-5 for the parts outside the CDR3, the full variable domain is KAGVTQTPRYLIKTRGQQVTLSCSPISGHRSVSWYQQTPGQGLQFLFEYFSETQRNKGNFPGRFSGRQFSNSRSEMNVSTLELGDSALYLCASSLNRPGNQETQYFGPGTRLLVL.

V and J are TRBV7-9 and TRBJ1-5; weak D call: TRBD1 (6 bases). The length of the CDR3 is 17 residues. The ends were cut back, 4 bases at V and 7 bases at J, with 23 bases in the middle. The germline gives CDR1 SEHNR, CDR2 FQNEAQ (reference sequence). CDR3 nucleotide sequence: TGTGCCAGCAGCTCCGACACCATCGGACAGCTTTGGCAGCCCCAGCATTTT. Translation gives CASSSDTIGQLWQPQHF. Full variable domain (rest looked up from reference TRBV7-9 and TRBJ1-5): DTGVSQNPRHKITKRGQNVTFRCDPISEHNRLYWYRQTLGQGPEFLTYFQNEAQLEKSRLLSDRFSAERPKGSFSTLEIQRTEQGDSAMYLCASSSDTIGQLWQPQHFGDGTRLSIL.

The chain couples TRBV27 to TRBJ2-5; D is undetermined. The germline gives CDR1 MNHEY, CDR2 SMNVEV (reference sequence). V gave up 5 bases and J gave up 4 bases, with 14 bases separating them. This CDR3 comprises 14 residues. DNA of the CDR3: TGTGCCAGCAGTCTAGGTCCATATCCAGAGACCCAGTACTTC. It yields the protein CASSLGPYPETQYF.

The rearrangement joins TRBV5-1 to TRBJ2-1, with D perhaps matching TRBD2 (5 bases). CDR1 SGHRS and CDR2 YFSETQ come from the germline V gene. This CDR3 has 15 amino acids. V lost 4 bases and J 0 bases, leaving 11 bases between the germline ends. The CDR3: CASSRTRDSYNEQFF. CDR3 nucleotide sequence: TGCGCCAGCAGCCGAACCCGGGACTCCTACAATGAGCAGTTCTTC.

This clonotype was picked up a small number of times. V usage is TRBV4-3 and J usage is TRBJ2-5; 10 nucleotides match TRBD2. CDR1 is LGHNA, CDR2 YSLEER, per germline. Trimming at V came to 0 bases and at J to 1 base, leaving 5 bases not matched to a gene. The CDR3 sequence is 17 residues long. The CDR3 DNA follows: TGCGCCAGCAGCCAAGATCTGATAGCGGGGGGCCAAGAGACCCAGTACTTC. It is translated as CASSQDLIAGGQETQYF.

The DNA for the CDR3 is TGTGCCAGCAGTGCATCCGGGGCTAACTATGGCTACACCTTC. Translating gives CASSASGANYGYTF. This sequence joins TRBV2 and TRBJ1-2; D call uncertain. V shed 4 bases and J shed 0 bases, with 9 bases lying between them. CDR1 and CDR2 from the germline V gene are SNHLY and FYNNEI. The CDR3 spans 14 residues.

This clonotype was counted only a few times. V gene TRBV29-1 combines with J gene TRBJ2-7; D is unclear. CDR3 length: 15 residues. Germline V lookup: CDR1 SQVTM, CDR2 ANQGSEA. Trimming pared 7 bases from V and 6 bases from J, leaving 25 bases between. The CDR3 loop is CSATDSFGLSREQYF. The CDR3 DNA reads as TGCAGCGCCACTGACTCCTTTGGCCTAAGCCGCGAGCAGTACTTC.

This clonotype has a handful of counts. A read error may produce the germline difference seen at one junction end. The CDR3 DNA is TGTGCCAGCAGCTTCAAGGATGGGGGTACCTATGGCTGCACCTTC. Translation gives CASSFKDGGTYGCTF. This rearrangement joins TRBV11-3 to TRBJ1-2, with D maybe TRBD1 (5 bases). Germline lookup yields CDR1 SGHNT and CDR2 YENEEA. This CDR3 spans 15 amino acids.

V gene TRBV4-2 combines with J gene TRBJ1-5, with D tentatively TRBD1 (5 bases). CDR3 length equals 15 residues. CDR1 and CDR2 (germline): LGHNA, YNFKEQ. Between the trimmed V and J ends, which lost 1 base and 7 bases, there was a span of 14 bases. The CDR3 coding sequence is TGTGCCAGCAGCCAAGTCTCCCCAGGGAACCAGCCCCAGCATTTT. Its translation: CASSQVSPGNQPQHF.

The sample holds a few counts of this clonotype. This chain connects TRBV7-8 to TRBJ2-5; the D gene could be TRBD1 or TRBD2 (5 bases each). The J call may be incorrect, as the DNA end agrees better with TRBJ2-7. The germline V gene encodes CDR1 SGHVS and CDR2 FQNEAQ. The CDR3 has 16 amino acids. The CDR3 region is CASSSDEGTGINEQYF. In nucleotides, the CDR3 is TGTGCCAGCAGCTCTGATGAGGGGACCGGGATCAACGAGCAGTACTTC.

The CDR3 region is CSARDLENSNYGYTF. CDR3 coding DNA: TGCAGTGCTAGAGATCTAGAGAATAGTAACTATGGCTACACCTTC. The chain joins TRBV20-1 to TRBJ1-2; D is ambiguous. The CDR3 is 15 residues long. CDR1 and CDR2 (germline): DFQATT, SNEGSKA (reference sequence). Trimming took 0 bases from V and 1 from J, leaving 12 bases between them.

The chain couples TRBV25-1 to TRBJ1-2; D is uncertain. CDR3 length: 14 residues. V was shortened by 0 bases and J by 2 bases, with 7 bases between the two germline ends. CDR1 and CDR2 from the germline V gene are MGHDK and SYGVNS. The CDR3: CASSEYGRNYGYTF. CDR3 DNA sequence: TGTGCCAGCAGTGAATATGGCCGCAACTATGGCTACACCTTC.

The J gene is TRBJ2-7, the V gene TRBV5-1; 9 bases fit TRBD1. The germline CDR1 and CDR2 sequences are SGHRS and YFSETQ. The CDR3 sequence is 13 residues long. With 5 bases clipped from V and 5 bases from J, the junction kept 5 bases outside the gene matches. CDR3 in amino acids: CASRGTGKDEQYF. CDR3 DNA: TGCGCCAGCAGAGGGACAGGGAAAGACGAGCAGTACTTC.

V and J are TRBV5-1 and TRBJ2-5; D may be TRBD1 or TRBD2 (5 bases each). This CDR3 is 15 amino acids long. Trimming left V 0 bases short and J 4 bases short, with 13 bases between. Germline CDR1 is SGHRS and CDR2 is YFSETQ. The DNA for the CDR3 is TGCGCCAGCAGCTTGGCCGGGGCGTCCTCAGAGACCCAGTACTTC. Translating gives CASSLAGASSETQYF.

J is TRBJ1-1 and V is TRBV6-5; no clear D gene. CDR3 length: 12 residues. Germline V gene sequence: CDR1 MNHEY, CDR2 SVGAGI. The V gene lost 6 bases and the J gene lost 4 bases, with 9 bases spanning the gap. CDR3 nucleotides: TGTGCCAGCAGATCGAGTGGCACTGAAGCTTTCTTT. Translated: CASRSSGTEAFF.

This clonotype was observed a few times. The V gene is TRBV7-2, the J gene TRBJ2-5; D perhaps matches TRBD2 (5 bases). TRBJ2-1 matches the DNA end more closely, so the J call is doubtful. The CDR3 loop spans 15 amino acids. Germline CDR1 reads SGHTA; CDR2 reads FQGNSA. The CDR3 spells CASSSGRDLVNEQFF. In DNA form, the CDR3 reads TGTGCCAGCAGCTCGGGTCGGGATCTCGTCAATGAGCAGTTCTTC.

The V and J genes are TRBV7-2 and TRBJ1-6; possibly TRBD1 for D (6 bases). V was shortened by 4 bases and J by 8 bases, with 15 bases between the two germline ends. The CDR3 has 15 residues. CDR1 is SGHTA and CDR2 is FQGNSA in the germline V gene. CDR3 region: CASSWLGGADSPLHF. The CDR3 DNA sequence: TGTGCCAGCAGCTGGTTGGGGGGGGCGGATTCACCCCTCCACTTT.

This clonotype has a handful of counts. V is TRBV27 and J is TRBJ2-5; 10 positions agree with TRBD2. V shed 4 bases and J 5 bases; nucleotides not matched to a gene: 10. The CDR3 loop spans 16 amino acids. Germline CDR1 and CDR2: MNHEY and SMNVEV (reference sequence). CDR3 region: CASSSLKRGGKETQYF. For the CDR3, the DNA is TGTGCCAGCAGTTCCCTCAAGCGGGGGGGGAAGGAGACCCAGTACTTC.

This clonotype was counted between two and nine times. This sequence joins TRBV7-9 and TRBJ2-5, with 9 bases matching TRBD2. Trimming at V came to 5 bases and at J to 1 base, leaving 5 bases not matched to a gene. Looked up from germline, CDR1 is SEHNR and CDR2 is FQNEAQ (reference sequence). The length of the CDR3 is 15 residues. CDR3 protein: CASSVPLAGQETQYF. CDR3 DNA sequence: TGTGCCAGCAGCGTTCCACTAGCGGGCCAAGAGACCCAGTACTTC.

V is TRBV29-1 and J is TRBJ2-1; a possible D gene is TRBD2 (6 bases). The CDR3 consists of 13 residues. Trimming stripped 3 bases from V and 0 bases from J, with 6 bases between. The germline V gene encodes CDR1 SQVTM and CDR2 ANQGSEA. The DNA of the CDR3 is TGCAGCGTTGACGGGGGCTCCTACAATGAGCAGTTCTTC. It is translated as CSVDGGSYNEQFF.

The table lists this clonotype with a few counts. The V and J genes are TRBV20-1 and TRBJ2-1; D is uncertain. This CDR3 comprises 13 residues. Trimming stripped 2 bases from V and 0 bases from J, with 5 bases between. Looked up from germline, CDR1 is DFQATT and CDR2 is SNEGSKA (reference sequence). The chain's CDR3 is CSARMFSYNEQFF. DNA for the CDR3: TGCAGTGCTAGAATGTTCTCCTACAATGAGCAGTTCTTC.

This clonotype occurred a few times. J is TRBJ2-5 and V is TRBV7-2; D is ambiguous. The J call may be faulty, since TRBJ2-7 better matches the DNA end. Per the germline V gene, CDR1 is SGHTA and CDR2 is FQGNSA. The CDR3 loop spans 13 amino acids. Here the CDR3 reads CASRSGQTYEQYF. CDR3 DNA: TGTGCCAGCAGAAGTGGCCAAACCTACGAGCAGTACTTC.

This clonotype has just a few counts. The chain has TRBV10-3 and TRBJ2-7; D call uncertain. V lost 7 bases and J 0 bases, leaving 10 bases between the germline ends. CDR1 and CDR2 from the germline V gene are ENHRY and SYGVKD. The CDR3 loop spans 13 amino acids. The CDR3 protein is CAIMTELSYEQYF. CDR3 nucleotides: TGTGCCATCATGACCGAACTCTCCTACGAGCAGTACTTC.

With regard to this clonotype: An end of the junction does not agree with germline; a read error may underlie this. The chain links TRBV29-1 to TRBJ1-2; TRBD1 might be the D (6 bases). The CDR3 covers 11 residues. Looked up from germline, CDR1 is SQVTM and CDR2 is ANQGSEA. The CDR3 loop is CSVETGYGYAF. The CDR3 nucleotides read TGCAGCGTTGAGACAGGCTATGGCTACGCCTTC.